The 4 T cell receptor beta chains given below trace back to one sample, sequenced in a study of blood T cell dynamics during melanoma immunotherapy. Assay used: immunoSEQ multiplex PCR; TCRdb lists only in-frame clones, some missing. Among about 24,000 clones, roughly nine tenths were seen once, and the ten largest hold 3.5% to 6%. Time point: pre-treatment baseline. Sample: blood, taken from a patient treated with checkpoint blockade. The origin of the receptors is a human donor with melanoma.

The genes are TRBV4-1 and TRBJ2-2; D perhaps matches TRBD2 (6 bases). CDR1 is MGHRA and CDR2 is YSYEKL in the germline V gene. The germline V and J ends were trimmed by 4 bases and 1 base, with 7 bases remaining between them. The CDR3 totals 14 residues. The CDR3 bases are TGCGCCAGCAGCCGACTAGGGAACACCGGGGAGCTGTTTTTT. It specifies CASSRLGNTGELFF.

CDR3 loop: CASSSGLVTYEQYF. CDR3 sequence (DNA): TGTGCCAGCAGCTCGGGACTAGTTACGTACGAGCAGTACTTC. The V and J genes are TRBV5-4 and TRBJ2-5, with 8 nucleotides matching TRBD2. Gene TRBJ2-7 matches the end of the DNA better, so the J call may be wrong. The CDR3 consists of 14 residues. Looked up from germline, CDR1 is SGHNT and CDR2 is YYREEE (reference sequence).

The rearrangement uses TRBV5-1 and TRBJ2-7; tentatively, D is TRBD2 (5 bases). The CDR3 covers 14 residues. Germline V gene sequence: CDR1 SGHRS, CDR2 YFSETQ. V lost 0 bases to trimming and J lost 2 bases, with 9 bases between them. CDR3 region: CASSLGSGAYEQYF. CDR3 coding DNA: TGCGCCAGCAGCTTGGGGTCCGGGGCCTACGAGCAGTACTTC.

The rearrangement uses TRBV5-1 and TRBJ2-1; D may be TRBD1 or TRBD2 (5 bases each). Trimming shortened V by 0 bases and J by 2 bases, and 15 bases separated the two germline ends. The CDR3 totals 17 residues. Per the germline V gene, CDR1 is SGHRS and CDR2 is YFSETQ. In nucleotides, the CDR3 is TGCGCCAGCAGCTTGGCCTTTATAGTGGGGGCCTACAATGAGCAGTTCTTC. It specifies CASSLAFIVGAYNEQFF.